These T cell receptor beta chains were read from a single sample in a study of CD8 T cells in ankylosing spondylitis. Each CDR3 protein gets one entry after TCRdb re-called the 5' RACE reads with MiXCR. The profile covers about 64,000 distinct CDR3 sequences, with approximately 6% appearing a single time and about 4.6% taken by the ten largest. Sequencing used synovial fluid, either unsorted or a sorted T cell fraction (not recorded which). Receptor source: a male donor with ankylosing spondylitis. The CDR3 runs from the conserved cysteine through the conserved F or W. The D gene is left open where the match is weak. Expanded clones get a size class; other rows say once, few or many, or leave the size out.

>TRBJ2-7|many|TRBV4-3|TRBD1
CASSQKTGAAYEQYF
TGCGCCAGCAGCCAAAAGACAGGGGCGGCCTACGAGCAGTACTTC
>TRBJ2-2|many|TRBV7-9|TRBD1
CASSSAYIPGQDSLRTGELFF
TGTGCCAGCAGCTCTGCATACATCCCGGGACAGGATTCGTTGAGGACCGGGGAGCTGTTTTTT
>TRBJ2-3|many|TRBV27|TRBD1
CASSGQGGRDTQYF
TGTGCCAGCAGTGGACAGGGAGGTCGAGATACGCAGTATTTT
>TRBJ1-1|many|TRBV27|NA
CASHQLTAMNTEAFF
TGTGCCAGCCATCAGCTGACAGCCATGAACACTGAAGCTTTCTTT
>TRBJ2-3|many|TRBV7-3|NA
CASSATGTKTDTQYF
TGTGCCAGCAGCGCGACCGGGACCAAGACAGATACGCAGTATTTT
>TRBJ2-7|few|TRBV7-8|NA
CASSPGTVSYEQYF
TGTGCCAGCAGCCCCGGGACGGTCTCCTACGAGCAGTACTTC
>TRBJ2-2|many|TRBV28|TRBD1
CASSRGQGYTGELFF
TGTGCCAGCAGCCGGGGACAGGGTTACACCGGGGAGCTGTTTTTT
>TRBJ2-1|NA|TRBV19|TRBD2
CASSSGLAGGFSYNEQFF
TGTGCCAGTAGTTCAGGACTAGCGGGAGGTTTCTCCTACAATGAGCAGTTCTTC
>TRBJ2-2|NA|TRBV12-3/TRBV12-4|NA
CASSSYGQRNTGELFF
TGTGCCAGCAGTTCTTATGGGCAGAGAAACACCGGGGAGCTGTTTTTT
>TRBJ2-7|many|TRBV7-2|TRBD2
CASSFTSGSGEQYF
TGTGCCAGCAGCTTCACTAGCGGGAGCGGCGAGCAGTACTTC
>TRBJ1-1|many|TRBV29-1|TRBD1
CSVVRGPMNTEAFF
TGCAGCGTTGTTAGGGGGCCCATGAACACTGAAGCTTTCTTT
>TRBJ2-1|many|TRBV7-2|TRBD2
CASSWTSGVNEQFF
TGTGCCAGCAGCTGGACTAGCGGGGTGAATGAGCAGTTCTTC
>TRBJ2-2|NA|TRBV3-1|NA
CASTLEGELFF
TGTGCCAGCACACTGGAGGGGGAGCTGTTTTTT
>TRBJ2-6|NA|TRBV19|NA
CASSIFGRQSGANVLTF
TGTGCCAGTAGTATATTCGGGCGTCAGTCTGGGGCCAACGTCCTGACTTTC
>TRBJ1-6|many|TRBV7-9|TRBD1
CASSSRQGDSPLHF
TGTGCCAGCAGCTCACGACAGGGGGATTCACCCCTCCACTTT
>TRBJ2-1|many|TRBV20-1|NA
CSAEASSYNEQFF
TGCAGTGCTGAAGCTAGCTCCTACAATGAGCAGTTCTTC
>TRBJ2-7|few|TRBV7-2|TRBD2
CASSIQTGTSGSEQYF
TGTGCCAGCAGCATCCAAACCGGGACTAGCGGATCCGAGCAGTACTTC
>TRBJ1-1|many|TRBV7-3|TRBD1
CASSQGAGNTEAFF
TGTGCCAGCAGCCAGGGGGCAGGGAACACTGAAGCTTTCTTT
>TRBJ2-3|many|TRBV24-1|NA
CATSEPEGGGADTQYF
TGTGCCACCAGTGAACCGGAGGGTGGTGGGGCAGATACGCAGTATTTT
>TRBJ2-7|NA|TRBV18|NA
CASSPPRRDSYEQYF
TGTGCCAGCTCACCACCCCGACGGGACTCCTACGAGCAGTACTTC
>TRBJ2-5|many|TRBV6-1|TRBD2
CASRKGNSGSTGFQETQYF
TGTGCCAGCAGAAAGGGGAATAGCGGGAGTACGGGCTTCCAAGAGACCCAGTACTTC
>TRBJ2-7|NA|TRBV3-1|TRBD2
CASSQLAGESEQYF
TGTGCCAGCAGCCAGCTAGCGGGAGAGAGCGAGCAGTACTTC
>TRBJ2-1|many|TRBV5-1|TRBD2
CASSVSGSSTYNEQFF
TGCGCCAGCAGCGTTAGCGGGAGTTCTACCTACAATGAGCAGTTCTTC
>TRBJ1-2|few|TRBV2|NA
CASSENIRGYTF
TGTGCCAGCAGTGAAAACATTCGTGGCTACACCTTC
>TRBJ1-3|many|TRBV28|NA
CASQQGRRNTIYF
TGTGCCAGCCAACAGGGTAGAAGAAACACCATATATTTT
>TRBJ2-5|many|TRBV18|NA
CASSPSGRLQETQYF
TGTGCCAGCTCACCATCCGGGAGACTTCAAGAGACCCAGTACTTC
>TRBJ1-1|many|TRBV12-5|NA
CASGPLSEAFF
TGTGCTAGTGGTCCCCTATCTGAAGCTTTCTTT
>TRBJ2-2|many|TRBV7-8|TRBD1
CASSSRQGTGELFF
TGTGCCAGCAGCTCCCGACAGGGGACAGGGGAGCTGTTTTTT
>TRBJ2-3|many|TRBV5-1|TRBD1
CASRSTGGRTDTQYF
TGCGCCAGCAGATCTACAGGGGGCAGAACAGATACGCAGTATTTT
>TRBJ1-5|many|TRBV11-2|NA
CASNWGALGQPQHF
TGTGCCAGCAACTGGGGGGCCTTGGGTCAGCCCCAGCATTTT
>TRBJ2-1|many|TRBV6-2/TRBV6-3|TRBD2
CASSYRGLAGYNEQFF
TGTGCCAGCAGTTACCGGGGACTAGCGGGCTACAATGAGCAGTTCTTC
>TRBJ2-5|many|TRBV11-2|NA
CASSSQETQYF
TGTGCCAGCAGCTCCCAAGAGACCCAGTACTTC
>TRBJ2-5|NA|TRBV18|NA
CASSRTGSQRETQYF
TGTGCCAGCTCTCGGACCGGGAGCCAGAGGGAGACCCAGTACTTC
>TRBJ2-7|many|TRBV3-1|NA
CASSQLSGAGVSEQYF
TGTGCCAGCAGCCAACTTTCGGGAGCAGGGGTCTCCGAGCAGTACTTC
>TRBJ2-3|NA|TRBV7-2|NA
CASSLQPSTDTQYF
TGTGCCAGCAGCTTGCAACCTAGCACAGATACGCAGTATTTT